The 12 T cell receptor beta chains presented below share a single source sample, sequenced in a study of CD8 T cells in Susac syndrome. RNA amounts of about 0.5 to 1 ug underwent reverse transcription with random hexamers. From the immunoSEQ multiplex PCR reads, TCRdb called clonotypes with MiXCR, one entry per CDR3 protein. Of around 110,000 distinct CDR3 sequences listed, just under 95% are singletons. Sequencing was carried out using CD8+ T cells from PBMCs. Receptor source: a human donor with Susac syndrome.

The chain uses TRBV5-1 and TRBJ2-7; D possibly uses TRBD1 or TRBD2 (6 bases each). Germline V gene lookup returns CDR1 SGHRS and CDR2 YFSETQ. The CDR3 covers 14 residues. Between the trimmed V and J ends, which lost 2 bases and 6 bases, there was a span of 15 bases. CDR3: CASSFPGGSGEQYF. The CDR3 region has the DNA TGCGCCAGCAGCTTTCCCGGGGGCTCGGGCGAGCAGTACTTC.

The chain couples TRBV19 to TRBJ2-7, with D possibly TRBD1 on 6 matching bases. The CDR3 length is 14 residues. The V gene's germline CDR1 is LNHDA and CDR2 SQIVND (reference sequence). V lost 4 bases, J lost 0 bases, and 10 bases lay in between. As DNA, the CDR3 is TGTGCCAGTAGTACAGGGGTCAGCTCCTACGAGCAGTACTTC. It yields the protein CASSTGVSSYEQYF.

This chain joins TRBV25-1 and TRBJ2-7, with TRBD1 matching 10 bases. Germline V gene data show CDR1 as MGHDK and CDR2 as SYGVNS. V gave up 4 bases and J gave up 5 bases; unmatched junction bases: 5. This CDR3 has 14 amino acids. The CDR3 here is CASSGDRGLNEQYF. The CDR3 region has the DNA TGTGCCAGCAGTGGCGACAGGGGGCTTAACGAGCAGTACTTC.

The rearrangement links TRBV30 to TRBJ2-7; 9 nucleotides agree with TRBD1. J was trimmed by 3 bases and V by 3 bases; bases with no gene match: 6. CDR3 length: 14 residues. The V gene's germline CDR1 is GTSNPN and CDR2 SVGIG (reference sequence). CDR3 sequence reads: CAWRGTGSGYEQYF. Here the CDR3 DNA reads TGTGCCTGGAGGGGGACAGGGTCCGGCTACGAGCAGTACTTC.

The chain joins TRBV29-1 to TRBJ2-5, with TRBD2 matching over 8 bases. The CDR3 contains 14 residues. V gave up 4 bases and J gave up 3 bases; unmatched junction bases: 7. The germline CDR1 and CDR2 sequences are SQVTM and ANQGSEA. This CDR3 is CSVVARGAKETQYF. CDR3 sequence (DNA): TGCAGCGTTGTGGCGCGGGGGGCGAAAGAGACCCAGTACTTC.

The genes are TRBV4-1 and TRBJ2-7, with 9 bases matching TRBD1. Germline CDR1 MGHRA, CDR2 YSYEKL. The V gene end was trimmed by 4 bases and the J gene end by 1 base; junction bases not matched to a gene: 5. The CDR3 sequence is 15 residues long. DNA for the CDR3: TGCGCCAGCAGCCTCTCGGGACAGGGTTCCTACGAGCAGTACTTC. Protein sequence: CASSLSGQGSYEQYF.

The CDR3 nucleotides read TGTGCCAGCAGTTTAGGACAGGGGGCAGGCTACACCTTC. As protein: CASSLGQGAGYTF. The rearrangement uses TRBV6-5 and TRBJ1-2, with 11 positions matching TRBD1. The CDR3 length is 13 residues. The trim removed 4 bases at V and 8 bases at J, leaving 3 bases unmatched. CDR1 is MNHEY and CDR2 is SVGAGI in the germline V gene.

This chain connects TRBV20-1 to TRBJ2-1, with 8 bases that match TRBD2. Germline V lookup: CDR1 DFQATT, CDR2 SNEGSKA (reference sequence). This CDR3 region has 15 residues. V trimming: 0 bases; J trimming: 7 bases; junction bases outside the gene matches: 8. The DNA of the CDR3 is TGCAGTGCTAGAGATATCACGGGGGGGCTGAATGAGCAGTTCTTC. As protein: CSARDITGGLNEQFF.

V is TRBV7-9 and J is TRBJ2-7; D might be TRBD1 (6 bases). Trimming took off 7 bases at V and 0 bases at J, with 10 bases between the two ends. There are 13 residues in the CDR3. The germline CDR1 and CDR2 sequences are SEHNR and FQNEAQ (reference sequence). The CDR3 spells CASTHRDSYEQYF. The CDR3, as DNA: TGTGCCAGCACCCACAGGGACTCCTACGAGCAGTACTTC.

The chain is built from TRBV9 and TRBJ2-5; 7 nucleotides agree with TRBD2. Germline V lookup: CDR1 SGDLS, CDR2 YYNGEE. The CDR3 is made up of 13 amino acids. V lost 1 base to trimming and J lost 3 bases; unmatched junction nucleotides: 0. The CDR3 region is CASSVLAEETQYF. In DNA form, the CDR3 reads TGTGCCAGCAGCGTACTAGCGGAAGAGACCCAGTACTTC. Full variable domain (missing parts from reference TRBV9 and TRBJ2-5): DSGVTQTPKHLITATGQRVTLRCSPRSGDLSVYWYQQSLDQGLQFLIQYYNGEERAKGNILERFSAQQFPDLHSELNLSSLELGDSALYFCASSVLAEETQYFGPGTRLLVL.

J is TRBJ2-7 and V is TRBV4-1; D is ambiguous. This CDR3 has 12 residues. The V end lost 0 bases, the J end lost 6 bases, and 6 bases lay between the germline ends. CDR1 is MGHRA and CDR2 is YSYEKL in the germline V gene. CDR3 sequence: CASSQDFGEQYF. In DNA form, the CDR3 reads TGCGCCAGCAGCCAAGATTTCGGCGAGCAGTACTTC.

The chain links TRBV12-3 or TRBV12-4 to TRBJ1-5, with D perhaps matching TRBD1 (6 bases). The CDR3 extends over 15 amino acids. The V gene lost 4 bases and the J gene lost 4 bases, with 14 bases spanning the gap. Written as DNA, the CDR3 is TGTGCCAGCAGTTACCGGGACATGCGGAATCAGCCCCAGCATTTT. Encoded protein: CASSYRDMRNQPQHF.